These 20 T cell receptor beta chains were all obtained from the same sample, sequenced in a study of T cell responses to AZD1222 COVID-19 vaccine. Only in-frame clones appear in the TCRdb table, and some are missing; sequencing was by immunoSEQ multiplex PCR. Of roughly 120,000 clones detected, more than 75% appear once; the ten largest clones hold about 3.7%. Sequences were derived from peripheral blood, sampled on day 0 of AZD1222 vaccination. Receptor source: an adult in good health.

This chain connects TRBV7-6 to TRBJ2-1, with TRBD1 matching over 9 bases. The ends lost 1 base at V and 7 bases at J; junction bases unmatched: 8. CDR1 and CDR2 from the germline V gene are SGHVS and FNYEAQ. CDR3 length: 16 amino acids. In DNA form, the CDR3 reads TGTGCCAGCAGCTTAGTCGCGGGACAGGGAAGGAATGAGCAGTTCTTC. Translation: CASSLVAGQGRNEQFF.

This clone was seen just once. This sequence joins TRBV11-2 and TRBJ2-5, with TRBD2 identical over 9 bases. This CDR3 has 14 amino acids. The ends lost 5 bases at V and 1 base at J; junction bases unmatched: 2. Per germline, CDR1 SGHAT and CDR2 FQNNGV. DNA of the CDR3: TGTGCCAGCAGCGCGGGACTAGCCCAAGAGACCCAGTACTTC. Translation: CASSAGLAQETQYF.

The chain combines TRBV7-9 with TRBJ1-4; TRBD1 might be the D (5 bases). V lost 5 bases and J 4 bases, leaving 11 bases between the germline ends. Germline CDR1 reads SEHNR; CDR2 reads FQNEAQ (reference sequence). This CDR3 is built from 14 residues. The CDR3 region is CASSRTQVNEKLFF. The CDR3 DNA sequence: TGTGCCAGCAGCCGGACACAGGTTAATGAAAAACTGTTTTTT.

CDR3 region: CASSRIGGPGGELFF. The DNA for the CDR3 is TGTGCCAGCAGCAGGATCGGGGGCCCCGGCGGGGAGCTGTTTTTT. This rearrangement joins TRBV11-2 to TRBJ2-2; tentatively, D is TRBD1 or TRBD2 (6 bases each). This CDR3 is built from 15 residues. The germline V gene encodes CDR1 SGHAT and CDR2 FQNNGV. Trimming pared 5 bases from V and 7 bases from J, leaving 17 bases between.

The chain joins TRBV5-4 to TRBJ2-3; 12 nucleotides align to TRBD2. The ends lost 1 base at V and 4 bases at J; junction bases unmatched: 7. Germline V gives CDR1 SGHNT, CDR2 YYREEE (reference sequence). CDR3 length: 17 residues. The CDR3 sequence is CASSLTSGGTSPDTQYF. DNA for the CDR3: TGTGCCAGCAGCTTGACTAGCGGGGGGACTAGCCCAGATACGCAGTATTTT.

The chain carries TRBV5-1 and TRBJ1-4, with 8 bases that match TRBD1. This CDR3 is built from 14 residues. Per germline, CDR1 SGHRS and CDR2 YFSETQ. V shed 3 bases, J shed 7 bases, and the junction held 5 bases outside the gene matches. The DNA of the CDR3 is TGCGCCAGCAGCTCAGGGGGCGTGAGTGAAAAACTGTTTTTT. This translates into CASSSGGVSEKLFF.

The V and J genes are TRBV5-4 and TRBJ1-6, with unresolved D. The CDR3 totals 15 residues. The germline gives CDR1 SGHNT, CDR2 YYREEE (reference sequence). V lost 4 bases, J lost 3 bases, and 11 bases lay in between. The CDR3 protein is CASSPDRDYNSPLHF. CDR3 nucleotide sequence: TGTGCCAGCAGCCCGGACCGAGACTATAATTCACCCCTCCACTTT. The complete variable domain, with remaining parts taken from reference TRBV5-4 and TRBJ1-6, reads ETGVTQSPTHLIKTRGQQVTLRCSSQSGHNTVSWYQQALGQGPQFIFQYYREEENGRGNFPPRFSGLQFPNYSSELNVNALELDDSALYLCASSPDRDYNSPLHFGNGTRLTVT.

This chain links TRBV10-1 with TRBJ2-5; D may match TRBD1 or TRBD2 (5 bases each). V was clipped by 5 bases and J by 5 bases, with 12 bases between them. Germline values: CDR1 WNHNN, CDR2 SYGVQD (reference sequence). There are 13 residues in the CDR3. CDR3 amino acids: CASSPGLTETQYF. CDR3 nucleotides: TGCGCCAGCAGTCCGGGGCTGACGGAGACCCAGTACTTC.

The rearrangement joins TRBV6-4 to TRBJ1-1; D gene unclear. The ends were cut back, 5 bases at V and 0 bases at J, with 7 bases in the middle. Germline V lookup: CDR1 MRHNA, CDR2 SNTAGT. The CDR3 is made up of 13 amino acids. As DNA, the CDR3 is TGTGCCAGCAGTAGCTCCCTGAACACTGAAGCTTTCTTT. The encoded protein is CASSSSLNTEAFF.

The chain combines TRBV12-5 with TRBJ2-1, with 9 bases lining up with TRBD1. The CDR3 extends over 14 amino acids. Trimming cost V 11 bases and J 5 bases; bases outside gene matches: 10. The germline V gene has CDR1 LGHNT and CDR2 FRNRAP. This CDR3 is CAHRRGQGHNEQFF. The CDR3 DNA is TGTGCTCACCGTCGGGGACAGGGTCACAATGAGCAGTTCTTC.

V gene TRBV7-8 combines with J gene TRBJ1-1; no firm D call. The CDR3 runs to 15 residues. V was pared by 2 bases and J by 4 bases, with 14 bases between. Germline V gene lookup returns CDR1 SGHVS and CDR2 FQNEAQ. In nucleotides, the CDR3 is TGTGCCAGCAGCTTATATCCGATGGTGGGCACTGAAGCTTTCTTT. It codes for CASSLYPMVGTEAFF.

This chain connects TRBV3-1 (or the pseudogene TRBV3-2) to TRBJ2-5; 8 bases are shared with TRBD2. Germline V gene data show CDR1 as LGHDT and CDR2 as YNNKEL (reference sequence). The trim removed 0 bases at V and 5 bases at J, leaving 8 bases unmatched. The CDR3 sequence is 16 residues long. CDR3 coding DNA: TGTGCCAGCAGCCAAGATAGAGGGACTAGATGGGAGACCCAGTACTTC. Translation: CASSQDRGTRWETQYF.

CDR3 sequence: CASSLQGDSAGYTF. CDR3 nucleotides: TGTGCCAGCAGTTTGCAGGGGGATTCAGCTGGCTACACCTTC. The chain has TRBV27 and TRBJ1-2; 7 nucleotides match TRBD1. The CDR3 is 14 residues long. Germline V gene sequence: CDR1 MNHEY, CDR2 SMNVEV (reference sequence). The J segment lost 7 bases and the V segment lost 3 bases, leaving 8 bases of the junction unmatched.

The chain's CDR3 is CASSSSWGRVADTQYF. The CDR3 nucleotides are TGTGCCAGCAGCTCTAGTTGGGGCCGGGTGGCAGATACGCAGTATTTT. The V call is TRBV11-3, the J call TRBJ2-3; tentatively, D is TRBD1 (5 bases). Germline V gives CDR1 SGHNT, CDR2 YENEEA. V shed 4 bases and J shed 4 bases, with 18 bases lying between them. CDR3 size: 16 residues.

This chain joins TRBV7-3 and TRBJ1-1; 8 bases align to TRBD1. Germline V gene sequence: CDR1 SGHTA, CDR2 FQGTGA. The CDR3 sequence is 13 residues long. V was pared by 5 bases and J by 7 bases, with 6 bases of the junction left unmatched. CDR3 protein: CASSTGQGSEAFF. Written as DNA, the CDR3 is TGTGCCAGCAGCACCGGACAGGGCAGTGAAGCTTTCTTT.

The rearrangement joins TRBV7-9 to TRBJ2-3, with TRBD1 as a possible D gene (6 bases). Trimming pared 4 bases from V and 6 bases from J, leaving 14 bases between. CDR1 is SEHNR and CDR2 is FQNEAQ in the germline V gene (reference sequence). The CDR3 totals 14 residues. Here the CDR3 reads CASSSARGADTQYF. The CDR3 DNA reads as TGTGCCAGCAGCTCCGCCAGGGGCGCGGATACGCAGTATTTT.

This rearrangement joins TRBV9 to TRBJ1-2, with a possible D match to TRBD1 (5 bases). Germline CDR1 and CDR2: SGDLS and YYNGEE. CDR3 length equals 15 residues. Trimming removed 2 bases at V and 6 bases at J, with 17 bases between. The CDR3 nucleotides are TGTGCCAGCAGCGTCGGGGGATTTACGAGAGATGGCTACACCTTC. Translation gives CASSVGGFTRDGYTF.

The chain employs TRBV7-2 and TRBJ2-6; the match to TRBD1 covers 7 bases. The CDR3 consists of 17 residues. From germline, CDR1 is SGHTA and CDR2 FQGNSA. V shed 5 bases, J shed 0 bases, and the junction held 7 bases outside the gene matches. The CDR3: CASSLRTGPSGANVLTF. CDR3 DNA sequence: TGTGCCAGCAGCCTTCGGACAGGTCCCTCTGGGGCCAACGTCCTGACTTTC.

The chain employs TRBV4-3 and TRBJ2-6; 8 bases map to TRBD1. This CDR3 spans 18 amino acids. V shed 0 bases and J 1 base; nucleotides not matched to a gene: 5. CDR1 and CDR2 (germline): LGHNA, YSLEER. For the CDR3, the DNA is TGCGCCAGCAGCCAAGACAGGGGGCTGTATTCTGGGGCCAACGTCCTGACTTTC. Amino acids: CASSQDRGLYSGANVLTF.

In this sample, this clone turned up once. J is TRBJ1-3 and V is TRBV5-1; a weak D match, TRBD1 (5 bases). The CDR3 covers 17 residues. Deletions cut 5 bases from V and 3 bases from J, with 21 bases between. Per the germline V gene, CDR1 is SGHRS and CDR2 is YFSETQ. DNA of the CDR3: TGCGCCAGCAGTTATGGAAAGACGCCGACAGATGGAAACACCATATATTTT. Its protein product is CASSYGKTPTDGNTIYF.